Listed below are T cell receptor beta chains from one sample, sequenced in a study of shared clonotypes between healthy human individuals. Clones were read by immunoSEQ multiplex PCR, and TCRdb kept only the in-frame ones, dropping some. The sample lists about 470,000 clones; roughly three quarters were seen once. The sequencing input was PBMCs. The receptors were gathered from a woman between 35 and 50 years old in good health. Some clones in this sample may be carry-over from other donors' samples. Each CDR3 is given with its conserved first and last residue. A D gene is named only where the DNA matches it firmly. Clone size is given for some rows only: seen once, a few or many times, or a class if the clone is expanded.

j_gene	abundance	v_gene	d_gene	CDR3nt	CDR3aa
TRBJ1-1	once	TRBV5-5	TRBD1	TGTGCCAGCAGCGTAGGACAGGCCACTGAAGCTTTCTTT	CASSVGQATEAFF
TRBJ2-2	-	TRBV29-1	-	TGCAGCGTTGGCGACGGAAATCCCCCCGGGGAGCTGTTTTTT	CSVGDGNPPGELFF
TRBJ1-1	-	TRBV7-6	-	TGTGCCAGCAGCTTAGAGGCGGGGACTGAAGCTTTCTTT	CASSLEAGTEAFF
TRBJ2-3	-	TRBV6-5	-	TGTGCCAGCAGGCAAGCGGTCCTCACAGATACGCAGTATTTT	CASRQAVLTDTQYF
TRBJ2-7	-	TRBV28	-	TGTGCCAGCAGTTTTCAACCTGCCTACGAGCAGTACTTC	CASSFQPAYEQYF
TRBJ1-1	-	TRBV29-1	TRBD1	TGCAGCGCTCGCCGGGACAGAGGCCACACTGAAGCTTTCTTT	CSARRDRGHTEAFF
TRBJ2-7	-	TRBV27	-	TGTGCCAGCAGTTTAACCCGCGTGGACTACGAGCAGTACTTC	CASSLTRVDYEQYF
TRBJ2-2	-	TRBV9	-	TGTGCCAGCAGCGTAGCAGGGAACACCGGGGAGCTGTTTTTT	CASSVAGNTGELFF
TRBJ2-7	-	TRBV7-9	-	TGTGCCAGCAGCTTAGGCTCGGGATTGGGGGAGCAGTACTTC	CASSLGSGLGEQYF
TRBJ2-7	-	TRBV30	-	TGTGCCTGGGCCCGCGGGACCCAGTCGTACGAGCAGTACTTC	CAWARGTQSYEQYF
TRBJ1-3	-	TRBV5-4	-	TGTGCCAGCAGCTCACAGGGTCGAAACACCATATATTTT	CASSSQGRNTIYF
TRBJ2-5	-	TRBV7-7	-	TGTGCTAGCTCGAAGGGAGTGGGTGGGGAGACCCAGTACTTC	CASSKGVGGETQYF
TRBJ2-5	-	TRBV18	TRBD2	TGTGCCAGCTCAACGGGGGGGGCATCAGAGACCCAGTACTTC	CASSTGGASETQYF
TRBJ2-7	-	TRBV5-4	TRBD1	TGTGCCAGCAGCCTTGGGACAGGGGGCTACGAGCAGTACTTC	CASSLGTGGYEQYF
TRBJ2-1	few	TRBV12-5	-	TGTGCTAGTGGTTTGGATCGGACACATGAGCAGTTCTTC	CASGLDRTHEQFF
TRBJ1-1	-	TRBV28	-	TGTGCCAGCAGTTTGGTCCAGGGTTTGAACACTGAAGCTTTCTTT	CASSLVQGLNTEAFF
TRBJ2-1	-	TRBV5-6	TRBD2	TGTGCCAGCAGTCGGGAGGGATCCTACAATGAGCAGTTCTTC	CASSREGSYNEQFF
TRBJ1-3	-	TRBV7-3	-	TGTGCCAGCAGCATCGGAGGAGCCTCTGGAAACACCATATATTTT	CASSIGGASGNTIYF
TRBJ1-2	-	TRBV6-6	-	TGTGCCAGCAGGGAACCAGGGCCGCCGGACTATGGCTACACCTTC	CASREPGPPDYGYTF
TRBJ2-7	-	TRBV27	-	TGTGCCAGCAGTTTCGCCGGGTTGGCCTCCTACGAGCAGTACTTC	CASSFAGLASYEQYF
TRBJ2-2	-	TRBV19	TRBD2	TGTGCCAGCAGACTAGCGGGAGGGCCTGACACCGGGGAGCTGTTTTTT	CASRLAGGPDTGELFF
TRBJ2-7	-	TRBV19	TRBD1	TGTGCCAGTGCCTGGACAGGGCTCTCCTACGAGCAGTACTTC	CASAWTGLSYEQYF
TRBJ2-5	-	TRBV30	-	TGTGCCTGGAGTGTATTTCAGGGAGGGACCCAGTACTTC	CAWSVFQGGTQYF
TRBJ1-1	-	TRBV18	TRBD1	TGTGCCAGCTCACCAGGGACAGGCGAGAACACTGAAGCTTTCTTT	CASSPGTGENTEAFF
TRBJ2-5	-	TRBV29-1	TRBD2	TGCAGCGTTGAATTGGCGGGAGGGCCGGGGGTAGAGACCCAGTACTTC	CSVELAGGPGVETQYF
TRBJ2-1	-	TRBV19	TRBD1	TGTGCCAGTAGAGACAGGGGTTCGAGTGAGCAGTTCTTC	CASRDRGSSEQFF
TRBJ2-5	-	TRBV4-3	TRBD2	TGCGCCAGCAGCCAAGTTACTAGCGGGCCTTACGAGCGGTACTTC	CASSQVTSGPYERYF
TRBJ1-2	-	TRBV30	-	TGTGCCTGGATTGGGAGTCCTAACTATGGCCACACCTTC	CAWIGSPNYGHTF
TRBJ2-7	-	TRBV4-2	TRBD1	TGTGCCAGCAGCCAAGATCGCGGGACAGGGGGAAACTACGAGCAGTACTTC	CASSQDRGTGGNYEQYF
TRBJ2-3	once	TRBV28	TRBD2	TGTGCCAGCAGTTTATCTGGGACTAGCGTTAGCACAGATACGCAGTATTTT	CASSLSGTSVSTDTQYF
TRBJ1-2	-	TRBV2	TRBD1	TGTGCCAGCAGTAGGGACAGGGGGGTCTATGGCTACACCTTC	CASSRDRGVYGYTF
TRBJ1-5	-	TRBV27	TRBD1	TGTGCCAGCAGTTATCAAGGGGGCAGGAGCAATCAGCCCCAGCATTTT	CASSYQGGRSNQPQHF
TRBJ2-7	-	TRBV7-9	TRBD2	TGTGCCAGCAGCTTACTAGCGGGAGGGTACGAGCAGTACTTC	CASSLLAGGYEQYF
TRBJ1-3	once	TRBV30	TRBD1	TGTGCCTGGATGTCGTTGGGACAGAGCTCTGGAAACACCATATATTTT	CAWMSLGQSSGNTIYF
TRBJ2-4	-	TRBV2	-	TGTGCCAGCAAAGGGGACAAAACCAAAAACATTCAGTACTTC	CASKGDKTKNIQYF
TRBJ1-4	-	TRBV25-1	-	TGTGCCAGCAGTGATCCCCAGGGTAGTGAAAAACTGTTTTTT	CASSDPQGSEKLFF
TRBJ1-2	-	TRBV6-6	-	TGTGCCAGCAGTTACTCGGGTTATGGGTTCTATGGCTACACCTTC	CASSYSGYGFYGYTF
TRBJ2-2	few	TRBV7-8	TRBD1	TGTGCCAGCAGCTCTGGACAGGGGCACACCGGGGAGCTGTTTTTT	CASSSGQGHTGELFF
TRBJ2-6	-	TRBV5-1	-	TGCGCCAGCAGCGCCGCGAGCTCTGGGGCCAACGTCCTGACTTTC	CASSAASSGANVLTF
TRBJ2-1	-	TRBV11-1	TRBD2	TGTGCCAGCAGCCCCCGGAGGCGGGAGATGAGCAATGAGCAGTTCTTC	CASSPRRREMSNEQFF
TRBJ1-5	few	TRBV28	-	TGTGCCAGCAGTTTGGGGGGGCAGCCCCAGCATTTT	CASSLGGQPQHF
TRBJ2-1	-	TRBV5-1	TRBD2	TGCGCCAGCAGCCCGGGCGGAGCGGGAGGGCTGAATGAGCAGTTCTTC	CASSPGGAGGLNEQFF
TRBJ2-7	once	TRBV18	TRBD1	TGTGCCAGCTCACCAAAGGGTGTACGGACAGGGGGCTACGAGCAGTACTTC	CASSPKGVRTGGYEQYF
TRBJ2-3	-	TRBV30	TRBD2	TGTGCCTGGACCCCGGTGGGGGGGACAGATACGCAGTATTTT	CAWTPVGGTDTQYF
TRBJ1-2	-	TRBV28	TRBD1	TGTGCCAGCAGGCGGGGGACAGTCGCTAACTATGGCTACACCTTC	CASRRGTVANYGYTF
TRBJ2-1	-	TRBV11-2	-	TGTGCCAGCAGCTTAGGCATCCTGAATGAGCAGTTCTTC	CASSLGILNEQFF
TRBJ2-2	-	TRBV7-2	TRBD2	TGTGCCAGCACCAGAAGCGGGACTCCCAGCACCGGGGAGCTGTTTTTT	CASTRSGTPSTGELFF
TRBJ1-2	-	TRBV2	TRBD1	TGTGCCAGCAGTGAGTGGGACAGGGGGCTTGGCTACACCTTC	CASSEWDRGLGYTF
TRBJ1-4	once	TRBV14	-	TGTGCCAGCAGCCAAGATCGGGCGATCGGAAAACTGTTTTTT	CASSQDRAIGKLFF
TRBJ2-7	-	TRBV11-2	TRBD2	TGTGCCAGCAGCTTAAGGTCGAGCGGGAAACCTGACGAGCAGTACTTC	CASSLRSSGKPDEQYF
TRBJ2-3	-	TRBV28	-	TGTGCCAGCAGTTTAGGCGGGAACTCAGATACGCAGTATTTT	CASSLGGNSDTQYF
TRBJ1-2	-	TRBV4-1	TRBD1	TGCGCCAGCGCTCAGGGACAGGGGGCGCCTAACTATGGCTACACCTTC	CASAQGQGAPNYGYTF
TRBJ1-5	-	TRBV27	-	TGTGCCAGCAGGGGGACACCAAATCAGCCCCAGCATTTT	CASRGTPNQPQHF
TRBJ2-4	-	TRBV4-1	TRBD2	TGCGCCAGCACCCGACTAGCGGGGGTCAAAAACATTCAGTACTTC	CASTRLAGVKNIQYF